The next 5 T cell receptor beta chains were all read from a single sample in a study of blood T cell repertoires in COVID-19. Measured with immunoSEQ multiplex PCR; TCRdb has only the in-frame clones, and not every one. This sample has some 45,000 clones, with about 88% found just once. The material sequenced was peripheral blood. These receptors were collected from a human donor in a cohort sampled during active COVID-19.

The chain couples TRBV5-1 to TRBJ1-6, with 8 bases identical to TRBD1. The length of the CDR3 is 16 residues. After removal of 4 bases from V and 6 bases from J, the junction contained 9 bases not matched to a gene. Germline V lookup: CDR1 SGHRS, CDR2 YFSETQ. The CDR3 spells CASSTADRGGNSPLHF. In nucleotides, the CDR3 is TGCGCCAGCAGCACCGCTGACAGGGGAGGTAATTCACCCCTCCACTTT.

In regard to this clone: A read error may account for a junction end that differs from germline. The rearrangement joins TRBV15 to TRBJ1-1; D not resolved. This CDR3 comprises 14 residues. Germline CDR1 LNHNV, CDR2 YYDKDF (reference sequence). The CDR3 DNA reads TGTGCCACCAGAAGAGCCGGGTCCAGCACTGAAGCTTTCTTT. As protein: CATRRAGSSTEAFF.

The chain carries TRBV6-4 and TRBJ2-7; D is ambiguous. This CDR3 is built from 11 residues. V shed 7 bases and J shed 6 bases, with 10 bases lying between them. Germline V gene lookup returns CDR1 MRHNA and CDR2 SNTAGT. The CDR3 region has the DNA TGTGCCAGCACCCCCCATTGCGAGCAGTACTTC. It codes for CASTPHCEQYF.

The chain couples TRBV27 to TRBJ1-4; no clear D. CDR1 is MNHEY, CDR2 SMNVEV, per germline (reference sequence). V was shortened by 3 bases and J by 0 bases, with 8 bases between the two germline ends. The CDR3 runs 15 residues. The CDR3 here is CASSLLGATNEKLFF. In DNA, the CDR3 is TGTGCCAGCAGTTTGCTAGGAGCAACTAATGAAAAACTGTTTTTT.

CDR3 in DNA: TGTGCCAGCAGTGAGGACATTTACGAGCAGTACTTC. Amino acid sequence: CASSEDIYEQYF. The V call is TRBV2, the J call TRBJ2-7, with TRBD1 as a possible D gene (5 bases). Germline V gene sequence: CDR1 SNHLY, CDR2 FYNNEI. This CDR3 has 12 residues. V lost 3 bases, J lost 4 bases, and 7 bases lay in between.